The clone carrying this T cell receptor (beta chain) was observed many times. Its antigen is unknown. All donors were Caucasian adults living in Nashville, Tennessee. This entry comes from a study of shared clonotypes between healthy human individuals. The CDR3 loop spans 17 amino acids. Study outcomes and limitations: Among the subsets, naive ones generally showed larger estimated richness than memory ones. Non-shared clonotypes had lower generation probabilities than clonotypes shared by all four sorted-subset donors.

Sequencing was performed with immunoSEQ multiplex PCR; in TCRdb, only in-frame clones are kept and a portion is missing. The data contain 730,000 or so clones, 72% of them singletons. The sequence was obtained from a woman aged 30 to 39 in good health. The chain employs TRBV21-1 and TRBJ2-3. TRBV21-1 is assigned pseudogene status. The source material was memory CD4+ T cells sorted from blood. Subset in this sample: CD45RA-negative fraction. DNA of the CDR3: TGTGCCAGCAGCAAAGGAGGGGGTCGGGGGCTCACAGATACGCAGTATTTT. It specifies CASSKGGGRGLTDTQYF.